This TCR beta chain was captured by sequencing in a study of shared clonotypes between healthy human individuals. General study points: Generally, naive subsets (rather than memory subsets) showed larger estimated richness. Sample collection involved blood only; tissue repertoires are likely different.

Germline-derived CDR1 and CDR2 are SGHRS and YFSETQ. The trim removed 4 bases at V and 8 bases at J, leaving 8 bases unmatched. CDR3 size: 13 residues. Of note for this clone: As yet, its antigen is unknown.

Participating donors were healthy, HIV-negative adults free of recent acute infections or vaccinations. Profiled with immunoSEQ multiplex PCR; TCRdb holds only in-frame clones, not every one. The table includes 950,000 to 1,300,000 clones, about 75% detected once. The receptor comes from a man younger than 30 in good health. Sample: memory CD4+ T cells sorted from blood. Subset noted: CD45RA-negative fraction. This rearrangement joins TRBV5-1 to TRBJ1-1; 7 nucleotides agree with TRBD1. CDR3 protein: CASSPPDRVEAFF. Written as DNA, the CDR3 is TGCGCCAGCAGCCCTCCCGACAGGGTGGAAGCTTTCTTT.